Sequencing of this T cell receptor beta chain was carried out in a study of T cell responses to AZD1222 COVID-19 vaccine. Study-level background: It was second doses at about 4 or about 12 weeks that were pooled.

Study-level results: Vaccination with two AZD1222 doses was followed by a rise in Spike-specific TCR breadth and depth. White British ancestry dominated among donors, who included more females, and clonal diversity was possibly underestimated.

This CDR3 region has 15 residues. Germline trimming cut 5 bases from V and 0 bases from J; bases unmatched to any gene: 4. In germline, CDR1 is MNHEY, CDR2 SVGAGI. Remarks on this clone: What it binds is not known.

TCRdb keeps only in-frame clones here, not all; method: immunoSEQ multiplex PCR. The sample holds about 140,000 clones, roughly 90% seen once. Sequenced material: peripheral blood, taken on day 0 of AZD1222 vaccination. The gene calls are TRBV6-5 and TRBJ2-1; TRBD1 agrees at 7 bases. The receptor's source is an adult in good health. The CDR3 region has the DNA TGTGCCAGCAGTCCGACAGGGCCCTCCTACAATGAGCAGTTCTTC. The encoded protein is CASSPTGPSYNEQFF.